The 14 T cell receptor beta chains listed next were all sequenced from one sample in a study of CD8 T cells in Susac syndrome. A quantity of about 0.5 to 1 ug RNA underwent reverse transcription using random hexamers. TCRdb called the immunoSEQ multiplex PCR reads again in MiXCR, with one record for every CDR3 protein. The table includes more than 200,000 distinct CDR3 sequences, roughly 93% detected once. Sequencing was done on a sample of CD4+ T cells from PBMCs. The receptors were gathered from a human donor with Susac syndrome.

V usage is TRBV7-6 and J usage is TRBJ1-1, with TRBD1 as a possible D gene (6 bases). CDR1 and CDR2 from the germline V gene are SGHVS and FNYEAQ. This CDR3 has 13 amino acids. Trimming shortened V by 4 bases and J by 7 bases, and 13 bases separated the two germline ends. The CDR3 DNA sequence: TGTGCCAGCAGCTCATTCAGGGGCAATGAAGCTTTCTTT. Encoded protein: CASSSFRGNEAFF.

The chain recombines TRBV3-1 with TRBJ2-1; TRBD1 agrees at 7 bases. V shed 1 base and J 3 bases; nucleotides not matched to a gene: 3. The germline gives CDR1 LGHDT, CDR2 YNNKEL (reference sequence). This CDR3 is 15 amino acids long. This CDR3 is CASSQAWDSYNEQFF. CDR3 coding DNA: TGTGCCAGCAGCCAAGCCTGGGACAGCTACAATGAGCAGTTCTTC.

This rearrangement joins TRBV7-8 to TRBJ2-1; TRBD2 agrees at 11 bases. The length of the CDR3 is 18 residues. The V and J ends lost 3 bases and 4 bases, in that order; junction bases with no gene match: 11. In germline, CDR1 is SGHVS, CDR2 FQNEAQ. This chain's CDR3 is CASSFGDRGTSGYNEQFF. The CDR3 DNA sequence: TGTGCCAGCAGCTTCGGGGACCGCGGGACTAGCGGTTACAATGAGCAGTTCTTC.

The chain couples TRBV20-1 to TRBJ2-7; D is undetermined. Trimming stripped 0 bases from V and 3 bases from J, with 9 bases between. This CDR3 region has 13 residues. From germline, CDR1 is DFQATT and CDR2 SNEGSKA (reference sequence). As DNA, the CDR3 is TGCAGTGCTAGAGACCAATGGGGCTACGAGCAGTACTTC. Amino acid sequence: CSARDQWGYEQYF.

The chain employs TRBV10-3 and TRBJ1-2; possibly TRBD1 for D (5 bases). This CDR3 has 13 amino acids. The germline gives CDR1 ENHRY, CDR2 SYGVKD. V was trimmed by 5 bases and J by 2 bases, leaving 9 bases between them. The CDR3 reads CAISQGRNYGYTF. CDR3 DNA sequence: TGTGCCATCAGTCAGGGACGGAACTATGGCTACACCTTC.

The V gene is TRBV29-1, the J gene TRBJ1-3; D gene unclear. Trimming stripped 6 bases from V and 0 bases from J, with 12 bases between. This CDR3 has 14 amino acids. CDR1 is SQVTM and CDR2 is ANQGSEA in the germline V gene. CDR3 amino acids: CSVGTANSGNTIYF. Written as DNA, the CDR3 is TGCAGCGTAGGAACCGCCAACTCTGGAAACACCATATATTTT.

The V call is TRBV6-2 or TRBV6-3, the J call TRBJ2-7; tentative D call: TRBD2 (5 bases). CDR1 is MNHEY and CDR2 is SVGEGT in the germline V gene. The V end lost 8 bases, the J end lost 6 bases, and 17 bases lay between the germline ends. The CDR3 runs to 13 residues. CDR3 in amino acids: CASRRGQASEQYF. The CDR3 DNA reads as TGTGCCAGCCGCCGGGGTCAGGCCTCCGAGCAGTACTTC.

The chain employs TRBV15 and TRBJ1-3, with D unresolved. Germline V CDR1 and CDR2: LNHNV, YYDKDF (reference sequence). This CDR3 has 16 amino acids. V dropped 4 bases and J dropped 5 bases, with 18 bases sitting between them. CDR3 DNA: TGTGCCACCAGCACGGAGGCGGGGAAGGGTAGAAACACCATATATTTT. It codes for CATSTEAGKGRNTIYF.

J is TRBJ1-5 and V is TRBV12-3 or TRBV12-4; D gene uncertain. This CDR3 region has 15 residues. Between the trimmed V and J ends, which lost 9 bases and 0 bases, there was a span of 15 bases. DNA for the CDR3: TGTGCCAGTACGGCAGAGATAGTTAGCAATCAGCCCCAGCATTTT. Protein: CASTAEIVSNQPQHF.

This rearrangement joins TRBV27 to TRBJ2-6; TRBD1 matches 8 bases. Trimming removed 4 bases from V and 3 bases from J; junction bases left unmatched: 8. CDR1 and CDR2 from the germline V gene are MNHEY and SMNVEV (reference sequence). CDR3 length: 17 residues. CDR3 loop: CASSSTGVGVGANVLTF. In DNA, the CDR3 is TGTGCCAGCAGTTCGACAGGGGTTGGAGTTGGGGCCAACGTCCTGACTTTC. Together with reference TRBV27 and TRBJ2-6, the CDR3 gives the full variable domain: EAQVTQNPRYLITVTGKKLTVTCSQNMNHEYMSWYRQDPGLGLRQIYYSMNVEVTDKGDVPEGYKVSRKEKRNFPLILESPSPNQTSLYFCASSSTGVGVGANVLTFGAGSRLTVL.

The chain carries TRBV20-1 and TRBJ2-7; D not resolved. Germline CDR1 and CDR2: DFQATT and SNEGSKA (reference sequence). The CDR3 runs to 14 residues. Trimming cost V 3 bases and J 3 bases, with 15 bases left between them. CDR3 residues: CSARSANGLYEQYF. As DNA, the CDR3 is TGCAGTGCTAGGTCCGCGAACGGCCTCTACGAGCAGTACTTC.

The chain carries TRBV30 and TRBJ1-6; maybe TRBD1 (5 bases). The germline V gene encodes CDR1 GTSNPN and CDR2 SVGIG (reference sequence). V dropped 5 bases and J dropped 7 bases, with 6 bases sitting between them. The CDR3 is 11 amino acids. Here the CDR3 reads CAWDSNSPLHF. The CDR3 nucleotides read TGTGCCTGGGACAGCAATTCACCCCTCCACTTT.

The chain uses TRBV6-2 or TRBV6-3 and TRBJ2-7; perhaps TRBD1 as D (6 bases). Trimming took 8 bases from V and 5 from J, leaving 13 bases between them. The CDR3 contains 12 residues. The germline V gene encodes CDR1 MNHEY and CDR2 SVGEGT. This CDR3 reads CASFKWGHEQYF. The CDR3 nucleotides read TGTGCCAGCTTCAAATGGGGGCACGAGCAGTACTTC.

The chain employs TRBV24-1 and TRBJ2-1; D might be TRBD1 (6 bases). This CDR3 is 14 amino acids long. The germline V gene has CDR1 KGHDR and CDR2 SFDVKD. Trimming shortened V by 5 bases and J by 9 bases, and 16 bases separated the two germline ends. CDR3 DNA sequence: TGTGCCACCAGTGGCCTTACAGGGACCCGTGAGCAGTTCTTC. It specifies CATSGLTGTREQFF.